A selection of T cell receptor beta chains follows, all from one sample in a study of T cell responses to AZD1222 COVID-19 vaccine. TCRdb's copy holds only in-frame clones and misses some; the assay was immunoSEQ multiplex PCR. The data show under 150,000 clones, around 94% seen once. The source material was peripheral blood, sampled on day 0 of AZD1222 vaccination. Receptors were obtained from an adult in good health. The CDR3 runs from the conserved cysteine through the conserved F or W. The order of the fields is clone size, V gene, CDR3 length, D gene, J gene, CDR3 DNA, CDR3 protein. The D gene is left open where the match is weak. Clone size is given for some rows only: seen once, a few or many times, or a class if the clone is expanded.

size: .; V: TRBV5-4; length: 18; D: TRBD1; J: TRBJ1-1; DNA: TGTGCCAGCAGACGTAAGGCAAGGCAGGGGGAGATGGAGACTGAAGCTTTCTTT; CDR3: CASRRKARQGEMETEAFF
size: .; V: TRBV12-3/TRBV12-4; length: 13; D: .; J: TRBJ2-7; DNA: TGTGCCAGCAGTTTATGGGGACCCTACGAGCAGTACTTC; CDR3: CASSLWGPYEQYF
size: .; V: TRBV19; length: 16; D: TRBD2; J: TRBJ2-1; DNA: TGTGCCACCCATCTAGTGGGACTAGCAGACTACAATGAGCAGTTCTTC; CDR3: CATHLVGLADYNEQFF
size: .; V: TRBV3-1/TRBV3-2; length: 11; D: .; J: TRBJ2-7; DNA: TGTGCCAGCAGCCAGTACTACGAGCAGTACTTC; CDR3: CASSQYYEQYF
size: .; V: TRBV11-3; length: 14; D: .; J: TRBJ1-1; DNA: TGTGCCAGCAGCTTAGGGGGGGTAAACACTGAAGCTTTCTTT; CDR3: CASSLGGVNTEAFF
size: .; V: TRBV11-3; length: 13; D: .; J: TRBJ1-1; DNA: TGTGCCAGCAGCCCGGGGAGTGGCACTGAAGCTTTCTTT; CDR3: CASSPGSGTEAFF
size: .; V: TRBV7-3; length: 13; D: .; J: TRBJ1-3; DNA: TGTGCCAGCAGCTCCGGGAGTGGAAACACCATATATTTT; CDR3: CASSSGSGNTIYF
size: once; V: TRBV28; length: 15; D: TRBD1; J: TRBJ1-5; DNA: TGTGCCAGCAGAGACGGGACAGCTCATTATCAGCCCCAGCATTTT; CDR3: CASRDGTAHYQPQHF
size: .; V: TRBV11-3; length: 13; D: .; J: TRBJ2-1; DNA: TGTGCCAGCAGCTTTAACAATTACAATGAGCAGTTCTTC; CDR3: CASSFNNYNEQFF
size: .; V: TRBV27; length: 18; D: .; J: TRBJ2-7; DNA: TGTGCCAGCAGTTTATCGGGCAGGGGGGGTCCTAAGGGCTACGAGCAGTACTTC; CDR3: CASSLSGRGGPKGYEQYF
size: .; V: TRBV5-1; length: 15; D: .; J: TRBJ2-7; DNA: TGCGCCAGCAGCTTGGCCGGCGGGAAATTCTACGAGCAGTACTTC; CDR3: CASSLAGGKFYEQYF
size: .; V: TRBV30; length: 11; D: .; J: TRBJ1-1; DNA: TGTGCCTGGGGATCAATCACTGAAGCTTTCTTT; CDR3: CAWGSITEAFF
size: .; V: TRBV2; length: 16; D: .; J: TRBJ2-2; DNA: TGTGCCAGCAGTGGGGGCAGGGCAACGAACACCGGGGAGCTGTTTTTT; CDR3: CASSGGRATNTGELFF
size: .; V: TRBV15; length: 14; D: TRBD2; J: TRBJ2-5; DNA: TGTGCCACCAGCAGAGGACTAGCACAAGAGACCCAGTACTTC; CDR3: CATSRGLAQETQYF
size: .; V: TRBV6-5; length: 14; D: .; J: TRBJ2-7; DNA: TGTGCCAGCAGTTACTCTTTAAGGAACTACGAGCAGTACTTC; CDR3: CASSYSLRNYEQYF
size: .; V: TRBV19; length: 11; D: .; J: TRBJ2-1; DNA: TGTGCCAGTATAAACTACAATGAGCAGTTCTTC; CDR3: CASINYNEQFF
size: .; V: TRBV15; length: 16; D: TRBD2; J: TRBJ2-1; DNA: TGTGCCACCAGCAGGGACCTCAGCGGGAGCGTCTATGAGCAGTTCTTC; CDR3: CATSRDLSGSVYEQFF
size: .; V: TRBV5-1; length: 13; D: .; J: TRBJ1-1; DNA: TGCGCCAGCAGCTTGATGGGTCAGATGGAAGCTTTCTTT; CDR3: CASSLMGQMEAFF
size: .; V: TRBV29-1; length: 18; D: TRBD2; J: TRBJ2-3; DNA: TGCAGCGTTGAACAACCGGGACTAGAATTGCCAAGCACAGATACGCAGTATTTT; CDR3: CSVEQPGLELPSTDTQYF
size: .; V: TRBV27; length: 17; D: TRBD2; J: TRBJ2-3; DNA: TGTGCCAGCAGTTGGCTAGCGGGAGTATCAGGCACAGATACGCAGTATTTT; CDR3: CASSWLAGVSGTDTQYF
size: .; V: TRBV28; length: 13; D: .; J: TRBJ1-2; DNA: TGTGCCAGCAATGCCCCAGGGTCTAATGGCTACACCTTC; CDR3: CASNAPGSNGYTF
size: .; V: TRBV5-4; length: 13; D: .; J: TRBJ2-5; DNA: TGTGCCAGCAGCTCGGGGGACGGAGAGACCCAGTACTTC; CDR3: CASSSGDGETQYF
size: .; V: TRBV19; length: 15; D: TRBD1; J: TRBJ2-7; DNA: TGTGCCAGTAGTCTCCGGGACAGGGGCCCCTACGAGCAGTACTTC; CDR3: CASSLRDRGPYEQYF
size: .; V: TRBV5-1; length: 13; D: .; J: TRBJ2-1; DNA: TGCGCCAGCAGCGACGACAAGCTCACTGAGCAGTTCTTC; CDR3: CASSDDKLTEQFF
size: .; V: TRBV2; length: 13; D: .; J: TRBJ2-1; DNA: TGTGCCAGCGGGTATCTTTCCACTAACGAGCAGTTCTTC; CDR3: CASGYLSTNEQFF
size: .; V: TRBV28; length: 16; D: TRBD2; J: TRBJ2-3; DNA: TGTGCCAGCAGTTTAGCGGGAGTCTACTTCACAGATACGCAGTATTTT; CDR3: CASSLAGVYFTDTQYF
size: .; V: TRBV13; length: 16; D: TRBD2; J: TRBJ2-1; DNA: TGTGCCAGCAGCTTAGTATCTAGCGGGATCTACAATGAGCAGTTCTTC; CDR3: CASSLVSSGIYNEQFF
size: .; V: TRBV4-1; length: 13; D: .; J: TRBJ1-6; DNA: TGCGCCAGCAGCCAAGAAGGGGTTTCACCCCTCCACTTT; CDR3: CASSQEGVSPLHF
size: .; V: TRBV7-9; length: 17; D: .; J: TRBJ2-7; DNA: TGTGCCAGCAGCTATCCCAAGGCCCCTGGGGGATCCCACGAGCAGTACTTC; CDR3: CASSYPKAPGGSHEQYF
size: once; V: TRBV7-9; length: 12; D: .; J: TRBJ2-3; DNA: TGTGCCAGCAGCCCCTTCCCAGATACGCAGTATTTT; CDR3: CASSPFPDTQYF
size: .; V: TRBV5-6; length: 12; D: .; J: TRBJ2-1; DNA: TGTGCCAGCAGCCGGGATCACAATGAGCAGTTCTTC; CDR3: CASSRDHNEQFF
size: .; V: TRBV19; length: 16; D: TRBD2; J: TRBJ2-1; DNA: TGTGCCAGTAGTATAGATGCTAGCGGCTGGACGAATGAGCAGTTCTTC; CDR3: CASSIDASGWTNEQFF
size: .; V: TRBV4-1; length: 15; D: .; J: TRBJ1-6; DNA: TGCGCCAGCAGCCAATCCGACAGCTATAATTCACCCCTCCACTTT; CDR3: CASSQSDSYNSPLHF
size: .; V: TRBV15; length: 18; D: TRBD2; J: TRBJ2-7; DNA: TGTGCCACCAGCAGAGATGGTGGGCTAGCGGGAGCGTCCTACGAGCAGTACTTC; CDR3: CATSRDGGLAGASYEQYF
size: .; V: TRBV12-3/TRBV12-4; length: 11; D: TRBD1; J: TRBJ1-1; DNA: TGTGCCAGCAAGGAACAGGGGAAAGCTTTCTTT; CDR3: CASKEQGKAFF
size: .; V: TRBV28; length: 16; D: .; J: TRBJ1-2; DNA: TGTGCCAGCAGCCTAGAAGGCAAAACCCCCTTCTATGGCTACACCTTC; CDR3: CASSLEGKTPFYGYTF
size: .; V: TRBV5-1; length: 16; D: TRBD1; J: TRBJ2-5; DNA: TGCGCCAGCAGCTTGGAAACAGGGGGAGTCCAAGAGACCCAGTACTTC; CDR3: CASSLETGGVQETQYF
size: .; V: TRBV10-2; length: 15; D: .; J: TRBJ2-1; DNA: TGCGCCAGCAGTGAGCCCCTACTAGCTAGGGATGAGCAGTTCTTC; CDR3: CASSEPLLARDEQFF
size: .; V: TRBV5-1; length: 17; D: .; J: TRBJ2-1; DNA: TGCGCCAGCAGTCCAACGCAAACCGCCAACCCACTAAGAGAGCAGTTCTTC; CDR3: CASSPTQTANPLREQFF
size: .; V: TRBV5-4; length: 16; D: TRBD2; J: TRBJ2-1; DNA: TGTGCCAGCAGCTTAGCTAGCGGTCCATACTACAATGAGCAGTTCTTC; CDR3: CASSLASGPYYNEQFF
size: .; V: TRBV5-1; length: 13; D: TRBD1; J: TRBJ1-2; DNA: TGCGCCAGCAGCGGGACAGTGGGGTCTGGCTACACCTTC; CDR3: CASSGTVGSGYTF
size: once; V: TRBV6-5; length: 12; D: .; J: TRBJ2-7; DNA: TGTGCCAGCATCCAAACCTCCTACGAGCAGTACTTC; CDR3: CASIQTSYEQYF
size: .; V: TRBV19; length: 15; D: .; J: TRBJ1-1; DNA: TGTGCCACCCGTCCGGGGGGCAGCCCGAACACTGAAGCTTTCTTT; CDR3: CATRPGGSPNTEAFF
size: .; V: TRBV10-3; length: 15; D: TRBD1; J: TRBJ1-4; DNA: TGTGCCATCAGTGGGGGGGACAGGGGAAGCGAAAAACTGTTTTTT; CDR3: CAISGGDRGSEKLFF
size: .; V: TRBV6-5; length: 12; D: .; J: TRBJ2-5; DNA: TGTGCCAGCAGTAGGTACCAAGAGACCCAGTACTTC; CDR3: CASSRYQETQYF
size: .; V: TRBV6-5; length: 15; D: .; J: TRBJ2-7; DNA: TGTGCCAGCAGTCCCCGGAATTTCGGGCCTTACGAGCAGTACTTC; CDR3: CASSPRNFGPYEQYF
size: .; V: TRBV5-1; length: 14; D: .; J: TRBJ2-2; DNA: TGCGCCAGCAGCTTGGAGCATCCTACCGGGGAGCTGTTTTTT; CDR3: CASSLEHPTGELFF
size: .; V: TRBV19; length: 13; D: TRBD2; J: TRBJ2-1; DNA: TGTGCCAGTAGTATAGCGGGAGGCGGAGAGCAGTTCTTC; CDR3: CASSIAGGGEQFF